A selection of T cell receptor beta chains follows, all from one sample in a study of blood T cell repertoires in COVID-19. Clones were sequenced by immunoSEQ multiplex PCR, and TCRdb holds only the in-frame ones, with some missing. The profile shows 250,000 to 350,000 clones, roughly 84% of them singletons. Source material: peripheral blood. The receptors derive from a human donor with COVID-19, enrolled during active disease. The donor label of this sample is uncertain. The CDR3 runs from the conserved cysteine through the conserved F or W. The D gene is left open where the match is weak. Clone size is stated in some rows and not others, as once, few, many or a class when expanded.

v_call: TRBV9
j_call: TRBJ1-2
clone_size: NA
d_call: NA
cdr3_length: 14
cdr3_aa: CASSVDEGFGGYTF
cdr3_nt: TGTGCCAGCAGCGTAGACGAGGGATTCGGCGGCTACACCTTC

v_call: TRBV27
j_call: TRBJ2-1
clone_size: NA
d_call: TRBD2
cdr3_length: 15
cdr3_aa: CASSPRASGSGEQFF
cdr3_nt: TGTGCCAGCAGTCCAAGGGCTAGCGGGAGTGGTGAGCAGTTCTTC

v_call: TRBV7-2
j_call: TRBJ1-6
clone_size: NA
d_call: NA
cdr3_length: 16
cdr3_aa: CASSLARRTDNSPLHF
cdr3_nt: TGTGCCAGCAGCTTAGCTAGGAGGACCGATAATTCACCCCTCCACTTT

v_call: TRBV7-2
j_call: TRBJ2-2
clone_size: NA
d_call: NA
cdr3_length: 14
cdr3_aa: CASSSDSMAGELFF
cdr3_nt: TGTGCCAGCAGCTCCGACTCCATGGCCGGGGAGCTGTTTTTT

v_call: TRBV3-1/TRBV3-2
j_call: TRBJ1-4
clone_size: NA
d_call: NA
cdr3_length: 11
cdr3_aa: CASSRSEMVFF
cdr3_nt: TGTGCCAGCAGCCGATCCGAGATGGTGTTTTTT

v_call: TRBV19
j_call: TRBJ1-1
clone_size: NA
d_call: NA
cdr3_length: 17
cdr3_aa: CASSISGDTKLNTEAFF
cdr3_nt: TGTGCCAGTAGTATTTCAGGGGACACGAAACTGAACACTGAAGCTTTCTTT

v_call: TRBV6-6
j_call: TRBJ1-6
clone_size: NA
d_call: TRBD1
cdr3_length: 16
cdr3_aa: CASSRPGTGENSPLHF
cdr3_nt: TGTGCCAGCAGTCGACCCGGGACAGGGGAAAATTCACCCCTCCACTTT

v_call: TRBV6-5
j_call: TRBJ1-2
clone_size: NA
d_call: NA
cdr3_length: 10
cdr3_aa: CARRGGGYTF
cdr3_nt: TGTGCCAGAAGGGGAGGTGGCTACACCTTC

v_call: TRBV5-1
j_call: TRBJ1-2
clone_size: few
d_call: NA
cdr3_length: 14
cdr3_aa: CASSLDGRSYGYTF
cdr3_nt: TGCGCCAGCAGCTTGGATGGCCGAAGCTATGGCTACACCTTC

v_call: TRBV11-2
j_call: TRBJ2-7
clone_size: NA
d_call: NA
cdr3_length: 14
cdr3_aa: CASSQIAGSYEQYF
cdr3_nt: TGTGCCAGCAGCCAGATTGCGGGAAGCTACGAGCAGTACTTC

v_call: TRBV27
j_call: TRBJ2-7
clone_size: NA
d_call: TRBD2
cdr3_length: 14
cdr3_aa: CASRPRTSGSEQYF
cdr3_nt: TGTGCCAGCAGACCTCGGACTAGCGGGAGCGAGCAGTACTTC

v_call: TRBV15
j_call: TRBJ1-2
clone_size: NA
d_call: TRBD1
cdr3_length: 14
cdr3_aa: CATSREIRQGDYTF
cdr3_nt: TGTGCCACCAGCAGAGAAATCCGGCAGGGGGACTACACCTTC

v_call: TRBV7-6
j_call: TRBJ1-2
clone_size: NA
d_call: NA
cdr3_length: 11
cdr3_aa: CASSSFYGYTF
cdr3_nt: TGTGCCAGCAGCTCCTTCTATGGCTACACCTTC

v_call: TRBV28
j_call: TRBJ1-2
clone_size: NA
d_call: TRBD1
cdr3_length: 16
cdr3_aa: CASSLGGGQGVWGYTF
cdr3_nt: TGTGCCAGCAGCCTTGGGGGTGGACAGGGGGTATGGGGCTACACCTTC

v_call: TRBV6-5
j_call: TRBJ1-2
clone_size: NA
d_call: NA
cdr3_length: 14
cdr3_aa: CASSNQGTSVAYTF
cdr3_nt: TGTGCCAGCAGCAATCAGGGTACGAGCGTGGCCTACACCTTC

v_call: TRBV19
j_call: TRBJ2-2
clone_size: NA
d_call: TRBD1
cdr3_length: 14
cdr3_aa: CASIRQGGPGELFF
cdr3_nt: TGTGCCAGCATAAGACAGGGTGGTCCCGGGGAGCTGTTTTTT

v_call: TRBV21-1
j_call: TRBJ1-5
clone_size: NA
d_call: NA
cdr3_length: 14
cdr3_aa: CASSKGGGIRSQHF
cdr3_nt: TGTGCCAGCAGCAAAGGGGGGGGGATTAGGTCCCAGCATTTT

v_call: TRBV28
j_call: TRBJ2-7
clone_size: NA
d_call: NA
cdr3_length: 12
cdr3_aa: CASSLTSGEQYF
cdr3_nt: TGTGCCAGCAGTTTAACCTCGGGCGAGCAGTACTTC

v_call: TRBV7-3
j_call: TRBJ1-6
clone_size: NA
d_call: NA
cdr3_length: 17
cdr3_aa: CASSSTSTGAGNSPLHF
cdr3_nt: TGTGCCAGCAGCTCGACCTCAACCGGAGCCGGTAATTCACCCCTCCACTTT

v_call: TRBV5-8
j_call: TRBJ1-1
clone_size: NA
d_call: NA
cdr3_length: 13
cdr3_aa: CASSIETFTEAFF
cdr3_nt: TGTGCCAGCAGCATAGAGACATTTACTGAAGCTTTCTTT

v_call: TRBV7-9
j_call: TRBJ1-5
clone_size: NA
d_call: NA
cdr3_length: 17
cdr3_aa: CASSLARGLNSNQPQHF
cdr3_nt: TGTGCCAGCAGCTTAGCCCGGGGTCTTAATAGCAATCAGCCCCAGCATTTT

v_call: TRBV19
j_call: TRBJ2-3
clone_size: NA
d_call: NA
cdr3_length: 12
cdr3_aa: CASSIGGHTQYF
cdr3_nt: TGTGCCAGTAGTATCGGGGGACATACGCAGTATTTT

v_call: TRBV25-1
j_call: TRBJ1-6
clone_size: few
d_call: NA
cdr3_length: 14
cdr3_aa: CASSRDIDLSPLHF
cdr3_nt: TGTGCCAGTTCCAGGGACATCGATCTTTCACCCCTCCACTTT

v_call: TRBV7-3
j_call: TRBJ2-2
clone_size: NA
d_call: NA
cdr3_length: 15
cdr3_aa: CASSWSGVGAGELFF
cdr3_nt: TGTGCCAGCAGCTGGTCAGGGGTTGGGGCCGGGGAGCTGTTTTTT

v_call: TRBV30
j_call: TRBJ2-3
clone_size: NA
d_call: TRBD1
cdr3_length: 15
cdr3_aa: CAWSSPTGGTDTQYF
cdr3_nt: TGTGCCTGGAGTTCCCCGACAGGGGGCACAGATACGCAGTATTTT

v_call: TRBV29-1
j_call: TRBJ2-1
clone_size: NA
d_call: TRBD2
cdr3_length: 14
cdr3_aa: CSVASLAGYNEQFF
cdr3_nt: TGCAGCGTCGCATCTCTAGCGGGTTACAATGAGCAGTTCTTC

v_call: TRBV10-3
j_call: TRBJ1-3
clone_size: NA
d_call: TRBD1
cdr3_length: 16
cdr3_aa: CAISDPQGVSGNTIYF
cdr3_nt: TGTGCCATCAGCGATCCACAGGGGGTTTCTGGAAACACCATATATTTT

v_call: TRBV28
j_call: TRBJ1-6
clone_size: NA
d_call: NA
cdr3_length: 11
cdr3_aa: CASSLGSPLHF
cdr3_nt: TGTGCCAGCAGTTTAGGCTCACCCCTCCACTTT

v_call: TRBV7-6
j_call: TRBJ2-1
clone_size: NA
d_call: NA
cdr3_length: 14
cdr3_aa: CASSPWGVYNEQFF
cdr3_nt: TGTGCCAGCAGCCCTTGGGGGGTCTACAATGAGCAGTTCTTC

v_call: TRBV5-5
j_call: TRBJ2-5
clone_size: NA
d_call: NA
cdr3_length: 13
cdr3_aa: CASSLPDSGTQYF
cdr3_nt: TGTGCCAGCAGCTTGCCTGATTCCGGGACCCAGTACTTC

v_call: TRBV9
j_call: TRBJ1-1
clone_size: NA
d_call: NA
cdr3_length: 14
cdr3_aa: CASSVGGKGTEAFF
cdr3_nt: TGTGCCAGCAGCGTGGGCGGGAAGGGGACTGAAGCTTTCTTT

v_call: TRBV6-1
j_call: TRBJ2-7
clone_size: NA
d_call: NA
cdr3_length: 15
cdr3_aa: CASSDPGEYPYEQYF
cdr3_nt: TGTGCCAGCAGTGACCCAGGGGAGTATCCCTACGAGCAGTACTTC

v_call: TRBV9
j_call: TRBJ1-1
clone_size: NA
d_call: NA
cdr3_length: 13
cdr3_aa: CASSVRFGSEAFF
cdr3_nt: TGTGCCAGCAGCGTTAGGTTCGGGTCTGAAGCTTTCTTT

v_call: TRBV9
j_call: TRBJ2-7
clone_size: NA
d_call: TRBD1
cdr3_length: 16
cdr3_aa: CASSVVWDRGFYEQYF
cdr3_nt: TGTGCCAGCAGCGTAGTGTGGGACAGGGGGTTCTACGAGCAGTACTTC

v_call: TRBV15
j_call: TRBJ2-7
clone_size: NA
d_call: TRBD2
cdr3_length: 14
cdr3_aa: CATRAGAGLYEQYF
cdr3_nt: TGTGCCACCCGGGCGGGAGCGGGCCTTTACGAGCAGTACTTC

v_call: TRBV30
j_call: TRBJ1-2
clone_size: NA
d_call: NA
cdr3_length: 12
cdr3_aa: CAWSGREGLYTF
cdr3_nt: TGTGCCTGGAGTGGTCGGGAGGGCCTCTACACCTTC

v_call: TRBV9
j_call: TRBJ2-2
clone_size: few
d_call: NA
cdr3_length: 14
cdr3_aa: CASSQGRVAGELFF
cdr3_nt: TGTGCCAGCAGCCAGGGGAGGGTAGCCGGGGAGCTGTTTTTT